The rows below give T cell receptor beta chains drawn from one sample of a study of tumor-infiltrating lymphocytes in primary liver carcinoma. TCRdb itself ran the multiplex PCR reads through MiXCR, one entry per CDR3 protein. The table records about 120,000 distinct CDR3 sequences, approximately 71% of them present only once. The sequencing input was tumor-adjacent normal liver tissue. The receptors derive from a woman aged 55 to 70 with primary liver carcinoma and hepatitis B virus infection. Each CDR3 is given with its conserved first and last residue. D genes are given only for firm matches. Not all rows give a size; the values are once, few, many and, for expanded clones, a class.

d_gene	abundance	v_gene	j_gene	CDR3aa	CDR3nt
TRBD2	many	TRBV29-1	TRBJ2-1	CSVVSGRAYNEQFF	TGCAGCGTTGTAAGCGGGAGGGCCTACAATGAGCAGTTCTTC
TRBD2	.	TRBV12-3/TRBV12-4	TRBJ2-1	CASRFGTNGITEYNEQFF	TGTGCCAGCAGATTCGGGACTAACGGGATTACTGAGTACAATGAGCAGTTCTTC
.	once	TRBV29-1	TRBJ2-7	CSVSQGMRTYEQYF	TGCAGCGTGTCTCAGGGAATGAGGACCTACGAGCAGTACTTC
.	.	TRBV11-2	TRBJ2-2	CVSSLWGDSTGELFF	TGTGTCAGCAGCTTATGGGGGGATTCGACCGGGGAGCTATTTTTT
.	many	TRBV6-1	TRBJ1-6	CASRGQLSPNSPLHF	TGTGCCAGCAGAGGACAGTTATCACCAAATTCACCCCTCCACTTT
.	.	TRBV12-3/TRBV12-4	TRBJ2-1	CASREGRGAYNEQFF	TGTGCCAGCAGGGAGGGACGGGGAGCCTATAATGAGCAGTTCTTC
TRBD1	once	TRBV2	TRBJ1-4	CASNKAPGQNVKLFF	TGTGCCAGCAACAAAGCCCCGGGACAGAATGTAAAACTGTTTTTT
.	many	TRBV6-4	TRBJ2-7	CAKHSKGVKLGEQYF	TGTGCCAAACACAGCAAGGGGGTCAAGCTCGGCGAGCAGTACTTC
.	.	TRBV11-2	TRBJ1-1	CASSPSMGLVNTEAFF	TGTGCCAGCAGCCCATCCATGGGGTTGGTGAACACTGAAGCTTTCTTT
.	.	TRBV18	TRBJ2-2	CASSRGPVSSTGELFF	TGTGCCAGCTCTCGTGGTCCCGTTTCGAGCACCGGGGAGCTGTTTTTT
TRBD1	.	TRBV11-2	TRBJ1-5	CASDLRQGEPQHF	TGTGCCAGCGACTTAAGACAGGGTGAGCCCCAGCATTTT
.	.	TRBV12-3/TRBV12-4	TRBJ1-1	CASPLGRENTEAFF	TGTGCCAGCCCTTTAGGGCGGGAGAACACTGAAGCTTTCTTT
TRBD2	many	TRBV7-8	TRBJ2-5	CASSAWREARETQYF	TGTGCCAGCAGCGCATGGCGGGAGGCTAGGGAGACCCAGTACTTC
.	many	TRBV28	TRBJ2-7	CASNSYSYEQYF	TGTGCCAGCAATAGCTACTCCTACGAGCAGTACTTC
TRBD1	few	TRBV18	TRBJ2-7	CASSPPGQTLYEQYF	TGTGCCAGCTCACCCCCGGGACAGACACTTTACGAGCAGTACTTC
.	.	TRBV5-1	TRBJ1-1	CASSVNRVADTEAFF	TGCGCCAGCAGCGTAAACAGGGTGGCGGACACTGAAGCTTTCTTT
.	many	TRBV28	TRBJ2-5	CAANPGERETQYF	TGTGCCGCAAACCCGGGGGAGAGAGAGACCCAGTACTTC
.	once	TRBV11-2	TRBJ2-1	CASSLDPASNGSFYSEQFF	TGTGCCAGCAGCTTAGATCCAGCGAGTAATGGGAGTTTTTATAGTGAGCAGTTCTTC
TRBD1	once	TRBV6-5	TRBJ1-2	CASSHLPGTGGYGYTF	TGTGCCAGCAGTCACCTGCCAGGGACAGGGGGTTATGGCTACACCTTC
TRBD1	.	TRBV6-5	TRBJ1-1	CVSRFDRERPETFF	TGTGTCAGCAGATTCGACAGGGAAAGGCCTGAAACTTTCTTT
.	.	TRBV5-4	TRBJ2-3	CASSVSTDTQYF	TGTGCCAGCAGTGTGTCAACAGATACGCAGTATTTT
TRBD1	.	TRBV10-3	TRBJ1-1	CAISESTGRLTEAFF	TGTGCCATCAGTGAGTCGACAGGGAGGTTGACTGAAGCTTTCTTT
.	.	TRBV30	TRBJ2-5	CVWAASARAEGETQYF	TGTGTCTGGGCGGCTAGCGCGAGGGCCGAGGGTGAGACCCAGTACTTC
.	.	TRBV6-1	TRBJ1-5	CASTKVENQPQHF	TGCGCCAGCACGAAGGTGGAGAATCAGCCCCAGCATTTT
.	.	TRBV6-1	TRBJ1-1	CSCSEAKARLDTEAFF	TGTTCCTGCAGTGAAGCGAAGGCGAGGCTGGACACTGAAGCTTTCTTT
TRBD2	once	TRBV6-1	TRBJ2-1	CATRPPGGSEHFF	TGTGCCACGCGTCCTCCGGGGGGGAGTGAGCACTTCTTC